This T cell receptor beta chain was identified during a study of metastatic and nonmetastatic thyroid tumors (dated by TCRdb to 2018 to 2020). Context from the whole study: The researchers compared repertoires between peripheral blood samples and tumor or nodule tissue samples from patients with malignant or benign thyroid disease.

No treatment had been received by any patient before thyroid surgery. Using T-cell receptor beta sequencing, the researchers looked back retrospectively at clinical samples from patients, gathered between about 2012 and 2019. This clone has a count of ten or more. It has no known antigen specificity. No base-level quality is on record; no much larger clone is a single base apart. The sample contains more than one DNA sequence encoding this CDR3. Including the terminal cysteine and phenylalanine, the CDR3 comprises 12 residues. Only the CDR3 part of the read is kept: 36 bases, read in frame from the first base. For CDR1 and CDR2, the germline V gene (reference sequence) lists DFQATT and SNEGSKA. V is shortened by 3 bases, J by 10 bases, and the region joining them spans 13 bases. Overall study results and their limits: TCR beta diversity was reported as significantly higher in malignant tumors than in benign nodules, in both blood and tumor samples.

Receptor libraries were prepared by PCR. Data came from an Illumina HiSeq 4000. High-throughput sequencing was used to profile the CDR3 region of the TCR beta-chain in every patient. For the original study's pipeline: CDR3 differences across clinicopathological groups were used to build a classifier for discriminating distant-metastatic papillary thyroid cancer patients. To measure repertoire diversity the researchers used the Shannon index, while the Morisita-Horn index served to gauge how similar the tumor and blood repertoires were. TCRdb reprocessing: public reads trimmed at Q25 with fastp, clones called with MiXCR, in-frame beta chains kept. The V and J calls were determined by TCRdb, not by the authors. A total of roughly 83,000 clones appear in this sample, about 16% of them only once. About 3.6% of the sample belongs to the ten largest clones.

The receptor was isolated from a female donor with papillary thyroid cancer or a benign thyroid nodule (not recorded which). Some clones in this sample may be carry-over from other donors' samples. The sequence is built from TRBV20-1 and TRBJ2-1, with the D gene uncertain. What was sequenced was blood. At the DNA level, the sequence is TGCAGTGCTAGTGATGGGGATATCGAGCAGTTCTTC. Its translation reads: CSASDGDIEQFF.